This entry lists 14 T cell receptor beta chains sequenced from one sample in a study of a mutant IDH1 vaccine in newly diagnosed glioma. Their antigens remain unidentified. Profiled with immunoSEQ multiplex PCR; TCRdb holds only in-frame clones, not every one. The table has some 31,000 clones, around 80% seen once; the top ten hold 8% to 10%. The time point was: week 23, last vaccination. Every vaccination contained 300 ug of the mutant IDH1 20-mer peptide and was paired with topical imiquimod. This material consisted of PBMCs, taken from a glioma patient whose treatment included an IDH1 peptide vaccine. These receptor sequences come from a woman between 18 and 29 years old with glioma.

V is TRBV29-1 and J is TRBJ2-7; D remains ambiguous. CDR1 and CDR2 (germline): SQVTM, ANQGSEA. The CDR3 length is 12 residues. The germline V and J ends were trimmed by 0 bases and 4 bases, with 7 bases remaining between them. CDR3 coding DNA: TGCAGCGTTGAAGAAAGGGATTACGAGCAGTACTTC. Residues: CSVEERDYEQYF.

CDR3 nucleotides: TGTGCCTGGAGTCGACAATCGGGGGGCTACACCTTC. This codes for CAWSRQSGGYTF. J is TRBJ1-2 and V is TRBV30; D not certain. Germline CDR1 GTSNPN, CDR2 SVGIG (reference sequence). This CDR3 region has 12 residues. V lost 2 bases and J 8 bases, leaving 12 bases between the germline ends.

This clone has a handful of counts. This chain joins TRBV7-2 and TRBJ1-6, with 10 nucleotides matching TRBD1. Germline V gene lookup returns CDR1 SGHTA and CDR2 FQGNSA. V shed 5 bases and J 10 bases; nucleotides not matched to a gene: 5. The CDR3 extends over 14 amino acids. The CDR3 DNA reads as TGTGCCAGCAGCCTCCGGACAGGGGGGTCACCCCTCCACTTT. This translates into CASSLRTGGSPLHF.

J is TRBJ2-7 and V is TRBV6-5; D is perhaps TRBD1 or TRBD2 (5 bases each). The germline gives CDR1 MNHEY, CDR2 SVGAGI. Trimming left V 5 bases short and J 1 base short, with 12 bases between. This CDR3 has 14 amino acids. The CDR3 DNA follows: TGTGCCAGCAGTATAAGGGACGGATCCTACGAGCAGTACTTC. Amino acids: CASSIRDGSYEQYF.

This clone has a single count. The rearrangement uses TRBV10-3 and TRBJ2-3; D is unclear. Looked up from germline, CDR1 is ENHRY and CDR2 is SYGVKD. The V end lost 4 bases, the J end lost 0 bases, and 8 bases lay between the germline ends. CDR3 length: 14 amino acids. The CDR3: CAISVALSTDTQYF. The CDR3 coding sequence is TGTGCCATCAGTGTAGCCCTTAGCACAGATACGCAGTATTTT.

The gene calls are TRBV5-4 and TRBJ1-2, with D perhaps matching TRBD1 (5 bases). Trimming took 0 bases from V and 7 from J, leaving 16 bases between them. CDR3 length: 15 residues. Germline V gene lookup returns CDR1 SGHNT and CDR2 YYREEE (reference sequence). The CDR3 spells CASSLVGPDGVGYTF. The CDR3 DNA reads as TGTGCCAGCAGCTTGGTGGGACCCGACGGGGTTGGCTACACCTTC.

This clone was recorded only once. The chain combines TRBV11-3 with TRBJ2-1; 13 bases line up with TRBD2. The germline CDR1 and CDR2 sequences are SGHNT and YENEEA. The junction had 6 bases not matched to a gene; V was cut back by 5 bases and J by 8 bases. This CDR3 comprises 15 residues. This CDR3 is CASSPGLAGVYEQFF. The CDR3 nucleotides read TGTGCCAGCAGCCCCGGACTAGCGGGAGTGTATGAGCAGTTCTTC.

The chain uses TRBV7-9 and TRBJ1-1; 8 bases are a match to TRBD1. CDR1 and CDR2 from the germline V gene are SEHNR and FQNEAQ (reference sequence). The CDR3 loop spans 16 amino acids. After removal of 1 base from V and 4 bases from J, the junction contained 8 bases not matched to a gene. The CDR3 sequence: CASSLEGQESSTEAFF. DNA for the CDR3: TGTGCCAGCAGCTTAGAGGGACAGGAGAGTAGCACTGAAGCTTTCTTT. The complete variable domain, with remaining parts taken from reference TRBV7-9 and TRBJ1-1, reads DTGVSQNPRHKITKRGQNVTFRCDPISEHNRLYWYRQTLGQGPEFLTYFQNEAQLEKSRLLSDRFSAERPKGSFSTLEIQRTEQGDSAMYLCASSLEGQESSTEAFFGQGTRLTVV.

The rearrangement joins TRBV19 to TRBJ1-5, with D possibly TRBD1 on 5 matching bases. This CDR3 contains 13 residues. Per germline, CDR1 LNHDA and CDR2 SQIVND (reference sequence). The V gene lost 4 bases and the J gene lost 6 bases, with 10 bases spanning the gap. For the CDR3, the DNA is TGTGCCAGTAGTACCCAAACAGGTCAGCCCCAGCATTTT. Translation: CASSTQTGQPQHF.

CDR3 loop: CASSQSTGRTEAFF. CDR3 nucleotides: TGCGCCAGCAGCCAATCTACCGGACGAACTGAAGCTTTCTTT. This rearrangement joins TRBV4-1 to TRBJ1-1, with D unclear. V dropped 2 bases and J dropped 5 bases, with 12 bases sitting between them. Germline CDR1 and CDR2: MGHRA and YSYEKL. The CDR3 length is 14 residues.

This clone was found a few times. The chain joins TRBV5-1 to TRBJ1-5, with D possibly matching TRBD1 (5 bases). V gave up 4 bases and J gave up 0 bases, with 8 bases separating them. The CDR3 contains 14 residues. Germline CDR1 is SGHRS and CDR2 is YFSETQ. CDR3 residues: CASSPGNSNQPQHF. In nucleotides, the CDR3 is TGCGCCAGCAGCCCAGGGAATAGCAATCAGCCCCAGCATTTT. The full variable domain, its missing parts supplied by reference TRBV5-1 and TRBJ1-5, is KAGVTQTPRYLIKTRGQQVTLSCSPISGHRSVSWYQQTPGQGLQFLFEYFSETQRNKGNFPGRFSGRQFSNSRSEMNVSTLELGDSALYLCASSPGNSNQPQHFGDGTRLSIL.

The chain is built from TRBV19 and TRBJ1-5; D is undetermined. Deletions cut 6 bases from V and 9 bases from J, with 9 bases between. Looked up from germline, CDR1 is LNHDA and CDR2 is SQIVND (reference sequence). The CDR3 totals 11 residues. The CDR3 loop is CASRRLGPQHF. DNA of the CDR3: TGTGCCAGTAGAAGGTTGGGGCCCCAGCATTTT.

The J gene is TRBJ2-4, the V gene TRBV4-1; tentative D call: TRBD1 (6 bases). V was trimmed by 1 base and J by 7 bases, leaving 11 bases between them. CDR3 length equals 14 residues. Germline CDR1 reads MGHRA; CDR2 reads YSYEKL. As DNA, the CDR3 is TGCGCCAGCAGCCAAGGAGAAAGGGGGAACATTCAGTACTTC. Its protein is CASSQGERGNIQYF.

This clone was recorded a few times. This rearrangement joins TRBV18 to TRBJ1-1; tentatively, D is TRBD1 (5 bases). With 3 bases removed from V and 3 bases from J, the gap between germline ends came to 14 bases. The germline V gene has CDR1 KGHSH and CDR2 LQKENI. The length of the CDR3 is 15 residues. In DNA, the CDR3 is TGTGCCAGCTCACCCAATCCCAGGGTTGACACTGAAGCTTTCTTT. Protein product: CASSPNPRVDTEAFF. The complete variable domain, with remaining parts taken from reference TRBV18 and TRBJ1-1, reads NAGVMQNPRHLVRRRGQEARLRCSPMKGHSHVYWYRQLPEEGLKFMVYLQKENIIDESGMPKERFSAEFPKEGPSILRIQQVVRGDSAAYFCASSPNPRVDTEAFFGQGTRLTVV.